This T cell receptor (beta chain) is from a study of cytomegalovirus exposure and HLA in healthy donors. Whole-study results and caveats: TCR beta chains associated with HLA were, in a later analysis, more clonally expanded than equally common others.

With 60 Vbeta and 13 Jbeta primers, the PCR was carried out. Only in-frame clones appear in the TCRdb table, and some are missing; sequencing was by immunoSEQ multiplex PCR. The data contain about 140,000 clones, 70% to 85% of them singletons. Donors had nominal health at sampling but likely had unrecorded immune exposures. As to this clone: What it recognizes is unknown.

The specimen was PBMCs. This sequence was found in a young man in good health and CMV-seropositive.

The CDR3 coding sequence is TGTGCCAGCAGCGTACAGGGGACAGGTCGGCACGAGCAGTACTTC. Residues: CASSVQGTGRHEQYF. The chain recombines TRBV9 with TRBJ2-7; TRBD1 aligns across 8 bases. The ends lost 1 base at V and 5 bases at J; junction bases unmatched: 8. Germline values: CDR1 SGDLS, CDR2 YYNGEE. This CDR3 is 15 amino acids long. The full variable domain, in which reference TRBV9 and TRBJ2-7 provide the parts outside the CDR3, is DSGVTQTPKHLITATGQRVTLRCSPRSGDLSVYWYQQSLDQGLQFLIQYYNGEERAKGNILERFSAQQFPDLHSELNLSSLELGDSALYFCASSVQGTGRHEQYFGPGTRLTVT.